This T cell receptor (beta chain) was captured in a study of blood T cell repertoires in COVID-19. Turning to the study itself: Material from acute and convalescent COVID-19 was sourced from the United States, Italy and Spain.

Method: immunoSEQ multiplex PCR; TCRdb's copy keeps in-frame clones and lacks some. In the table there are 400,000 or so clones, roughly nine tenths of which are singletons. The CDR3 loop spans 13 amino acids. With 2 bases removed from V and 7 bases from J, the gap between germline ends came to 9 bases. CDR1 and CDR2 (germline): MNHEY, SVGAGI. The clonotype was recovered from a man aged 25-45 years who had recovered from COVID-19. V usage is TRBV6-5 and J usage is TRBJ2-1; D gene unclear. The source material was PBMCs or T cells enriched from blood (not recorded which). The CDR3 reads CASSYERWNEQFF. The CDR3 nucleotides read TGTGCCAGCAGTTACGAGCGTTGGAATGAGCAGTTCTTC.